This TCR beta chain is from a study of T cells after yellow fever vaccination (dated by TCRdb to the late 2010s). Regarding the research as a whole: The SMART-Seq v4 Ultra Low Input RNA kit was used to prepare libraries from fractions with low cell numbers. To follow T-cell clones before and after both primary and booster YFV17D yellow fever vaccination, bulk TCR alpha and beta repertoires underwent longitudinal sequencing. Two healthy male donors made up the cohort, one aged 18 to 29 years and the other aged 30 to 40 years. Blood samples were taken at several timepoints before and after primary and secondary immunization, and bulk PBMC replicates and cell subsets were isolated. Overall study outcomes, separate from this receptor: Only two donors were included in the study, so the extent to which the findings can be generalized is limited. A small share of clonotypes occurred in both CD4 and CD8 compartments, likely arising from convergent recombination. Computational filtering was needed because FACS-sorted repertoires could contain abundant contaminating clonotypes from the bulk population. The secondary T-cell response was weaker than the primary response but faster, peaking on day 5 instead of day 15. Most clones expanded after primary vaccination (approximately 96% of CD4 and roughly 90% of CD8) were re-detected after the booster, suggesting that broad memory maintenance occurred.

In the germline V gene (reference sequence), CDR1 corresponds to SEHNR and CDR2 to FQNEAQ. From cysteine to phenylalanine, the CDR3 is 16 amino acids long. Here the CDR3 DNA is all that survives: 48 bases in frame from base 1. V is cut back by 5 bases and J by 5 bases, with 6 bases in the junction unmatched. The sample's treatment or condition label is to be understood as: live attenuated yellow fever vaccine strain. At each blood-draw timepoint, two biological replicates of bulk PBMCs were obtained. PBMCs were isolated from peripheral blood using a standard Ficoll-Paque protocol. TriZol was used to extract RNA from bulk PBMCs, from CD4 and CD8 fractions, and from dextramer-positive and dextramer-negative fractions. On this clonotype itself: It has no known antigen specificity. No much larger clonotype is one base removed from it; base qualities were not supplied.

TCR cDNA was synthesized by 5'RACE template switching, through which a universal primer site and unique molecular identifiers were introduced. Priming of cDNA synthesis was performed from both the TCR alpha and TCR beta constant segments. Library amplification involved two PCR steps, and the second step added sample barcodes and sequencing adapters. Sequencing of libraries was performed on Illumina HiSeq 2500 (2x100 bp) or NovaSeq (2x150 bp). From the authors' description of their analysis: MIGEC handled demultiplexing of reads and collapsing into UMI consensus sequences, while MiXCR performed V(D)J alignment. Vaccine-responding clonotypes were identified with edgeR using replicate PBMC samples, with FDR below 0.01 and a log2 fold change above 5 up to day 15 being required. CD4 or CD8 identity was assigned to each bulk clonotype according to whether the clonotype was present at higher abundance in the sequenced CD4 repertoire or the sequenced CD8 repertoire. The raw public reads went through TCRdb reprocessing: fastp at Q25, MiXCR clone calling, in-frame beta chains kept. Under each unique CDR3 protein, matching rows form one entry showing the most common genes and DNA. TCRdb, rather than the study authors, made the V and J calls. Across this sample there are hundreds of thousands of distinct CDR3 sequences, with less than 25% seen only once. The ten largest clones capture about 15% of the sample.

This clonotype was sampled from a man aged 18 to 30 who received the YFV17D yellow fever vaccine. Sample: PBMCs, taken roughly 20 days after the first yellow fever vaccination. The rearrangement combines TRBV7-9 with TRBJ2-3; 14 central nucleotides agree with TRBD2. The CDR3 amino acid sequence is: CASSGPGLAGVDTQYF. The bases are TGTGCCAGCAGCGGGCCGGGACTAGCGGGGGTAGATACGCAGTATTTT.